The 17 T cell receptor beta chains below all came from one sample that was sequenced in a study of shared clonotypes between healthy human individuals. CD45RO-negative CD8 cells positively selected for CCR7 made up the naive population, which excluded terminally differentiated effector memory CD45RA+ cells. Assay: immunoSEQ multiplex PCR; the TCRdb copy retains only in-frame clones and omits some. The sample lists roughly 600,000 clones; 95% to 98% were seen once. The sequenced sample was naive CD8+ T cells sorted from blood. Receptors originate from a young man in good health.

The V call is TRBV27, the J call TRBJ2-7; D is perhaps TRBD2 (5 bases). The germline V gene has CDR1 MNHEY and CDR2 SMNVEV (reference sequence). V was clipped by 6 bases and J by 2 bases, with 11 bases between them. The CDR3 is 13 amino acids. CDR3 sequence reads: CASRMREPYEQYF. DNA of the CDR3: TGTGCCAGCAGAATGAGGGAGCCCTACGAGCAGTACTTC.

The table lists this clone with a count of one. This chain joins TRBV18 and TRBJ2-2; D might be TRBD1 or TRBD2, each matching 5 bases. The CDR3 is made up of 12 amino acids. V lost 3 bases, J lost 8 bases, and 7 bases lay in between. Germline V gene lookup returns CDR1 KGHSH and CDR2 LQKENI. The CDR3 DNA sequence: TGTGCCAGCTCACCGGGGACGGGGGAGCTGTTTTTT. Its translation: CASSPGTGELFF.

The chain combines TRBV7-9 with TRBJ2-1; TRBD1 aligns across 8 bases. The germline gives CDR1 SEHNR, CDR2 FQNEAQ (reference sequence). J was trimmed by 4 bases and V by 4 bases; bases with no gene match: 9. There are 16 residues in the CDR3. DNA for the CDR3: TGTGCCAGCAGCTCCTTCCGGGACAGGAGTTACAATGAGCAGTTCTTC. This translates into CASSSFRDRSYNEQFF.

The V gene is TRBV19, the J gene TRBJ2-6; no firm D call. Germline CDR1 is LNHDA and CDR2 is SQIVND (reference sequence). V gave up 6 bases and J gave up 1 base, with 13 bases separating them. This CDR3 spans 16 amino acids. The CDR3 coding sequence is TGTGCCAGTAGCCCCATGGCGCCTTCTGGGGCCAACGTCCTGACTTTC. The encoded protein is CASSPMAPSGANVLTF.

The genes are TRBV2 and TRBJ1-1; perhaps TRBD1 as D (6 bases). The CDR3 totals 16 residues. V lost 6 bases, J lost 11 bases, and 28 bases lay in between. From germline, CDR1 is SNHLY and CDR2 FYNNEI. CDR3 in amino acids: CASSPKLLDRSLGAFF. CDR3 coding DNA: TGTGCCAGCAGCCCCAAATTGTTGGACAGATCTCTGGGGGCTTTCTTT.

The chain is built from TRBV4-1 and TRBJ2-3; D gene uncertain. Per the germline V gene, CDR1 is MGHRA and CDR2 is YSYEKL. Trimming removed 0 bases from V and 4 bases from J, with 2 bases in between. The CDR3 sequence is 12 residues long. This CDR3 is CASSQEADTQYF. The CDR3 DNA reads as TGCGCCAGCAGCCAAGAAGCAGATACGCAGTATTTT.

This sequence joins TRBV15 and TRBJ2-7, with TRBD2 matching over 8 bases. This CDR3 contains 13 residues. Trimming took 6 bases from V and 5 from J; bases not matched to a gene: 6. The germline CDR1 and CDR2 sequences are LNHNV and YYDKDF (reference sequence). The CDR3 loop reads CATSPGGPNEQYF. Written as DNA, the CDR3 is TGTGCCACCAGTCCGGGAGGGCCTAACGAGCAGTACTTC.

The rearrangement uses TRBV5-4 and TRBJ2-3; 8 nucleotides line up with TRBD1. This CDR3 has 15 amino acids. Germline CDR1 and CDR2: SGHNT and YYREEE (reference sequence). The V gene end was trimmed by 1 base and the J gene end by 4 bases; junction bases not matched to a gene: 5. CDR3 loop: CASSLNPTGADTQYF. CDR3 nucleotides: TGTGCCAGCAGCTTGAACCCGACAGGGGCAGATACGCAGTATTTT.

The chain employs TRBV5-1 and TRBJ2-5, with a tentative D call TRBD2 (5 bases). The V gene lost 0 bases and the J gene lost 1 base, with 13 bases spanning the gap. This CDR3 is built from 16 residues. The germline CDR1 and CDR2 sequences are SGHRS and YFSETQ. The CDR3 loop reads CASSLAFAGLQETQYF. As DNA, the CDR3 is TGCGCCAGCAGCTTGGCCTTCGCGGGTCTCCAAGAGACCCAGTACTTC.

The chain employs TRBV27 and TRBJ2-2; tentatively, D is TRBD1 (5 bases). CDR3 length: 14 amino acids. V lost 7 bases and J 2 bases, leaving 11 bases between the germline ends. CDR1 and CDR2 (germline): MNHEY, SMNVEV (reference sequence). The CDR3 coding sequence is TGTGCCAGCACTCCAGGGTTTAACACCGGGGAGCTGTTTTTT. This gives the protein CASTPGFNTGELFF.

The J gene is TRBJ2-1, the V gene TRBV7-9; D gene ambiguous. The CDR3 length is 15 residues. Germline V gene sequence: CDR1 SEHNR, CDR2 FQNEAQ (reference sequence). V was trimmed by 4 bases and J by 2 bases, leaving 12 bases between them. The CDR3 sequence: CASSSDDLPYNEQFF. The CDR3 DNA reads as TGTGCCAGCAGCTCCGACGACCTCCCCTACAATGAGCAGTTCTTC. Looking up the rest from reference TRBV7-9 and TRBJ2-1 gives the full variable domain: DTGVSQNPRHKITKRGQNVTFRCDPISEHNRLYWYRQTLGQGPEFLTYFQNEAQLEKSRLLSDRFSAERPKGSFSTLEIQRTEQGDSAMYLCASSSDDLPYNEQFFGPGTRLTVL.

The V gene is TRBV11-1, the J gene TRBJ2-6, with D possibly being TRBD2 (5 bases). The germline V and J ends were trimmed by 5 bases and 0 bases, with 14 bases remaining between them. This CDR3 comprises 17 residues. Germline-derived CDR1 and CDR2 are SGHAT and FQDESV (reference sequence). In DNA form, the CDR3 reads TGTGCCAGCAGCCCCCGCGGGTTTTCCTCTGGGGCCAACGTCCTGACTTTC. Its protein product is CASSPRGFSSGANVLTF.

The chain employs TRBV29-1 and TRBJ2-1; 9 bases match TRBD2. CDR3 length: 14 amino acids. Per germline, CDR1 SQVTM and CDR2 ANQGSEA. J lost 6 bases, V lost 4 bases, and 7 bases had no gene match. CDR3 nucleotides: TGCAGCGTTGGGCGGGAGGGCCCGGTCAATGAGCAGTTCTTC. Protein product: CSVGREGPVNEQFF.

V and J are TRBV7-9 and TRBJ2-7, with D uncertain. The V gene's germline CDR1 is SEHNR and CDR2 FQNEAQ (reference sequence). Between the trimmed V and J ends, which lost 5 bases and 0 bases, there was a span of 11 bases. This CDR3 spans 14 amino acids. The CDR3 loop is CASSGPAASYEQYF. The DNA of the CDR3 is TGTGCCAGCAGCGGACCCGCGGCCTCCTACGAGCAGTACTTC.

This chain uses TRBV13 with TRBJ2-7; 14 bases fit TRBD2. Per germline, CDR1 PRHDT and CDR2 FYEKMQ (reference sequence). The CDR3 covers 16 residues. V lost 6 bases to trimming and J lost 6 bases; unmatched junction nucleotides: 10. CDR3 loop: CASSYQGLAGVSEQYF. The CDR3 DNA reads as TGTGCCAGCAGTTATCAGGGACTAGCGGGAGTAAGCGAGCAGTACTTC.

The J gene is TRBJ2-7, the V gene TRBV5-4, with unresolved D. CDR1 and CDR2 (germline): SGHNT, YYREEE (reference sequence). With 4 bases removed from V and 2 bases from J, the gap between germline ends came to 19 bases. The length of the CDR3 is 16 residues. CDR3 nucleotides: TGTGCCAGCAGCAGCCGAGCTACCGGGTTACCCTACGAGCAGTACTTC. Its translation: CASSSRATGLPYEQYF.

The V gene is TRBV11-2, the J gene TRBJ2-3; 9 bases are shared with TRBD2. The germline V gene has CDR1 SGHAT and CDR2 FQNNGV. The CDR3 has 18 residues. V was pared by 5 bases and J by 4 bases, with 16 bases of the junction left unmatched. The CDR3 DNA is TGTGCCAGCAGCCTGAACTTCATTATAGCGGGAGTGCCAGATACGCAGTATTTT. Its protein is CASSLNFIIAGVPDTQYF.